This T cell receptor beta chain was identified during a study of neoadjuvant nivolumab and ipilimumab in lung cancer. Whole-study context: Patients got nivolumab 3 mg/kg on days 1, 15 and 29; combination added ipilimumab 1 mg/kg day 1.

Using immunoSEQ multiplex PCR, the repertoire was profiled, and TCRdb retains in-frame clones only, with some absent. The sample shows fewer than 7,500 clones, 75% to 90% of them seen only once. The CDR3 spans 15 residues. The V gene end was trimmed by 5 bases and the J gene end by 4 bases; junction bases not matched to a gene: 9. Germline V gives CDR1 SEHNR, CDR2 FQNEAQ (reference sequence). Study results and limitations: Only a small number of samples underwent TCR sequencing. Only two of four nivolumab-treated tumors gained richness and clonality by surgery. Resected tumors had greater TCR richness and clonality than uninvolved lung.

Concerning this clone: The antigen is not known.

This TCR was sampled from an adult with non-small cell lung cancer. This rearrangement joins TRBV7-9 to TRBJ1-2; 8 nucleotides match TRBD1. The source was tumor tissue, collected after neoadjuvant nivolumab, alone or with ipilimumab, at or shortly before surgery. CDR3 sequence: CASSAGQGLLYGYTF. The CDR3 DNA sequence: TGTGCCAGCAGCGCCGGACAGGGCCTTCTCTATGGCTACACCTTC.